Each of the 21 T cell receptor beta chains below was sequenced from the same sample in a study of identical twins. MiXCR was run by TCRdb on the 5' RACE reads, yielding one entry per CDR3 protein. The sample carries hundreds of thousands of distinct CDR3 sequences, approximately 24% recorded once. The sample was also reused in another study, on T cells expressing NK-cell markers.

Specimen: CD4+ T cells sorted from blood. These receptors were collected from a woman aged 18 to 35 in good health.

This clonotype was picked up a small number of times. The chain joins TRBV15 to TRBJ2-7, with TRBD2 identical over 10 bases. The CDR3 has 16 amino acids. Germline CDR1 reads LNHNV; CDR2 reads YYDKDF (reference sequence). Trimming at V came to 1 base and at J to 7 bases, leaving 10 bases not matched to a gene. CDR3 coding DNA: TGTGCCACCAGCAGAGTCGCAAGCGGGAGGGCCGGGGAGCAGTACTTC. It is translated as CATSRVASGRAGEQYF.

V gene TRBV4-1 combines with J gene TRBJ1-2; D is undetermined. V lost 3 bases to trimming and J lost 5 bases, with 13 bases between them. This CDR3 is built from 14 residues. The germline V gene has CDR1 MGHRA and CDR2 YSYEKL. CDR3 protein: CASSQGRAEYGYTF. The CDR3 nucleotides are TGCGCCAGCAGCCAGGGGAGGGCAGAGTATGGCTACACCTTC.

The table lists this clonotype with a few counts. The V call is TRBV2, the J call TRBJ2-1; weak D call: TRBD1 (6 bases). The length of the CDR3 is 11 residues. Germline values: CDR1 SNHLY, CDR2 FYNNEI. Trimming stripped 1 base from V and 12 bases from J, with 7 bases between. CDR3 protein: CASSEDRVQFF. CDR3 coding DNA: TGTGCCAGCAGTGAAGACAGGGTGCAGTTCTTC.

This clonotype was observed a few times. The CDR3, as DNA: TGCGCCAGCAGCTTGGTAGCCCCAGGGACGGCAACTGAAGCTTTCTTT. This gives the protein CASSLVAPGTATEAFF. This chain uses TRBV5-1 with TRBJ1-1, with D possibly TRBD1 on 5 matching bases. Looked up from germline, CDR1 is SGHRS and CDR2 is YFSETQ. The length of the CDR3 is 16 residues. Trimming removed 0 bases from V and 5 bases from J, with 17 bases in between.

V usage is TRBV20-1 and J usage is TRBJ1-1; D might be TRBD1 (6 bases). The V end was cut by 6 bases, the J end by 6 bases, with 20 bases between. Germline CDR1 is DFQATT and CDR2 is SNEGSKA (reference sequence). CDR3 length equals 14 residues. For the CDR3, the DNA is TGCAGTGCCGTAGGGGGACGGGACATGGCTGAAGCTTTCTTT. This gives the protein CSAVGGRDMAEAFF.

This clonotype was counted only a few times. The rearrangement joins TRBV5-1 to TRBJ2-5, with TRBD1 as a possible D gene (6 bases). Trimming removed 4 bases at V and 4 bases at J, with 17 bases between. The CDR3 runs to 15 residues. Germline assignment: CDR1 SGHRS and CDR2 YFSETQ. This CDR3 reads CASSLSGQFGETQYF. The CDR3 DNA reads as TGCGCCAGCAGCCTGTCGGGACAATTTGGAGAGACCCAGTACTTC.

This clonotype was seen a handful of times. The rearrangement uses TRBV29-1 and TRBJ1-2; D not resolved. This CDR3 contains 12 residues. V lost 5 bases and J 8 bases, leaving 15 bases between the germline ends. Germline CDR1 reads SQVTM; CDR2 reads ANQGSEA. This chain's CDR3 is CSVRRTGSGYTF. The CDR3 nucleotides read TGCAGCGTTAGACGGACGGGGTCGGGCTACACCTTC.

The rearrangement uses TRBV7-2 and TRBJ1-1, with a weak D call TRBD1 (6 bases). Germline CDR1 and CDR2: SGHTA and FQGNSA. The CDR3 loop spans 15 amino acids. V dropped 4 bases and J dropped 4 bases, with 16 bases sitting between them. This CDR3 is CASSYWARGITEAFF. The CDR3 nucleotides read TGTGCCAGCAGCTATTGGGCCAGGGGCATCACTGAAGCTTTCTTT.

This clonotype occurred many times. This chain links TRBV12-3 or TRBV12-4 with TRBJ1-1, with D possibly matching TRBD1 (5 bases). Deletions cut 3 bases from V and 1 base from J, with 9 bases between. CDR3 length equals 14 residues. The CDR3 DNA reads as TGTGCCAGCAGTTTCCGGGACGGGAACACTGAAGCTTTCTTT. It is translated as CASSFRDGNTEAFF.

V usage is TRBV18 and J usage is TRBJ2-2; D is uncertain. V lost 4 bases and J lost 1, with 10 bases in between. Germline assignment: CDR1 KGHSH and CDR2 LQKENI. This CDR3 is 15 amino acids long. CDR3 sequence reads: CASSQSGQNTGELFF. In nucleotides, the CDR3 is TGTGCCAGCTCACAATCCGGGCAGAACACCGGGGAGCTGTTTTTT.

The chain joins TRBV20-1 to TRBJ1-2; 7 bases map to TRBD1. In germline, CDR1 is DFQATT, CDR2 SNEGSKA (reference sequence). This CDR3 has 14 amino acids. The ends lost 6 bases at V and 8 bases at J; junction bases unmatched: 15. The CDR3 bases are TGCAGTGCCCTCACGGCGACAGGGATCGCCGGCTACACCTTC. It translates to CSALTATGIAGYTF.

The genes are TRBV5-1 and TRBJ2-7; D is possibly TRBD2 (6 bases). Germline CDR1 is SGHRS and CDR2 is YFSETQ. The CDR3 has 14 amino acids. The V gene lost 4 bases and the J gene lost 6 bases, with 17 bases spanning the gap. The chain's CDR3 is CASSPIVSGGEQYF. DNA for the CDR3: TGCGCCAGCAGCCCGATAGTCTCCGGGGGCGAGCAGTACTTC.

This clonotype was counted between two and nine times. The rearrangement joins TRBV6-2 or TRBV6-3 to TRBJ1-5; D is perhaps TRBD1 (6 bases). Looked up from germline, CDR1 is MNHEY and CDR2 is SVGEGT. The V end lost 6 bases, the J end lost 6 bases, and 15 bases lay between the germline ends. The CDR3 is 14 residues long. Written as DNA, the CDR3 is TGTGCCAGCAGCCCAGACAGGTTTGTTCAGCCCCAGCATTTT. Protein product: CASSPDRFVQPQHF.

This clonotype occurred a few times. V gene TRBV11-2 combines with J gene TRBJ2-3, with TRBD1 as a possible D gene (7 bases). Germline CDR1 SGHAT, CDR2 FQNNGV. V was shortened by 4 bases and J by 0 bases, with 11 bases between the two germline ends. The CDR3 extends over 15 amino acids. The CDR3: CASSWRGPSTDTQYF. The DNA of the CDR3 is TGTGCCAGCAGCTGGAGGGGGCCTAGCACAGATACGCAGTATTTT.

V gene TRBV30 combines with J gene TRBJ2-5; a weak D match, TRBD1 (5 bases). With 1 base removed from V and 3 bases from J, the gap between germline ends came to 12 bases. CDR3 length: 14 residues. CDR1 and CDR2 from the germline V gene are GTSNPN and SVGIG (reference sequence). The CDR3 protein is CAWSGGQGEETQYF. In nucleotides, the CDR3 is TGTGCCTGGAGTGGGGGCCAGGGTGAAGAGACCCAGTACTTC.

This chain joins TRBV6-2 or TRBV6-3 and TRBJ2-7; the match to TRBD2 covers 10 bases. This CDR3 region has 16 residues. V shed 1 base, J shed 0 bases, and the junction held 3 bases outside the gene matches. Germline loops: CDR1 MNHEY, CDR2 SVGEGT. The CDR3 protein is CASSYWGLASSYEQYF. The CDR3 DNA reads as TGTGCCAGCAGTTACTGGGGACTAGCGAGCTCCTACGAGCAGTACTTC.

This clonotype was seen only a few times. The CDR3 nucleotides are TGTGCCAGCAGCCCCCACGGGGGGGGAAACACCGGGGAGCTGTTTTTT. Translating gives CASSPHGGGNTGELFF. The genes are TRBV7-3 and TRBJ2-2; 8 bases are shared with TRBD2. Germline V gene sequence: CDR1 SGHTA, CDR2 FQGTGA. The V and J ends lost 5 bases and 2 bases, in that order; junction bases with no gene match: 7. CDR3 length: 16 residues.

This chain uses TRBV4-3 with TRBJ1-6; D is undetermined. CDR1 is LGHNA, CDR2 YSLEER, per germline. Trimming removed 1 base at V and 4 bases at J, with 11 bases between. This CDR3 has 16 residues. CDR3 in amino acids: CASSQVDRQYNSPLHF. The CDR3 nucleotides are TGCGCCAGCAGCCAAGTAGATAGGCAATATAATTCACCCCTCCACTTT.

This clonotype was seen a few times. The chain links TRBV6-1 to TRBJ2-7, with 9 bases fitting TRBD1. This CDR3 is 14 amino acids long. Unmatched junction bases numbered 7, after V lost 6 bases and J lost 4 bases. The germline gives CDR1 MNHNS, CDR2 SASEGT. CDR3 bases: TGTGCCAGCAGCAAAACAGGGGGCCAATACGAGCAGTACTTC. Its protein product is CASSKTGGQYEQYF.

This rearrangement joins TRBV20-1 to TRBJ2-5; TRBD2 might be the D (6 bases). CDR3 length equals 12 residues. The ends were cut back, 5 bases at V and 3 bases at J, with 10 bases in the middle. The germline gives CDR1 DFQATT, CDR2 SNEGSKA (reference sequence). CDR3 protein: CSASGTEETQYF. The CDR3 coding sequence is TGCAGTGCTTCCGGGACTGAAGAGACCCAGTACTTC.

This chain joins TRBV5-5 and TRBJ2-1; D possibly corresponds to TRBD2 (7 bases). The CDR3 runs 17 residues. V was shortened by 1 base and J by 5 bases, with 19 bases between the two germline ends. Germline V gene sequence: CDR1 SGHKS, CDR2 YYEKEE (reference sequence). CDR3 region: CASSLRGTKAGNNEQFF. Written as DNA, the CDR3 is TGTGCCAGCAGCTTGAGGGGGACAAAAGCGGGGAACAATGAGCAGTTCTTC.